These 23 T cell receptor beta chains were all obtained from the same sample, sequenced in a study of blood T cell repertoires in COVID-19 (dated by TCRdb to 2018 to 2020). Libraries were made using the immunoSEQ multiplex PCR assay. The clones in this table, taken by TCRdb from immuneACCESS, are in-frame only. Not every clone is retained; where verified, under half of the shortfall comes from an unresolved V gene, and the cause of the rest is unknown. The sample table lists fewer than 200,000 clones, roughly 79% of them with a count of one. The ten largest make up around 24% of the sample. Input material: peripheral blood. The origin of the receptors is a woman between 70 and 85 years old with acute or convalescent COVID-19.

The V and J genes are TRBV4-1 and TRBJ2-1; TRBD2 aligns across 10 bases. J lost 6 bases, V lost 0 bases, and 8 bases had no gene match. This CDR3 has 17 residues. Germline-derived CDR1 and CDR2 are MGHRA and YSYEKL. Written as DNA, the CDR3 is TGCGCCAGCAGCCAAGAAGGCGCTAGCGGGAGTAGCAATGAGCAGTTCTTC. Translation gives CASSQEGASGSSNEQFF.

The chain recombines TRBV6-5 with TRBJ1-3; no firm D call. Looked up from germline, CDR1 is MNHEY and CDR2 is SVGAGI. This CDR3 has 14 residues. V lost 6 bases, J lost 0 bases, and 9 bases lay in between. In DNA form, the CDR3 reads TGTGCCAGCAGCCGGGATGACTCTGGAAACACCATATATTTT. This gives the protein CASSRDDSGNTIYF.

This clone was observed many times. The CDR3 DNA follows: TGTGCCATCAGATACAGAATAGAATCATCACCCCTCCACTTT. Residues: CAIRYRIESSPLHF. The rearrangement joins TRBV10-3 to TRBJ1-6; D unclear. Germline V gives CDR1 ENHRY, CDR2 SYGVKD. V was shortened by 6 bases and J by 10 bases, with 16 bases between the two germline ends. This CDR3 region has 14 residues.

The CDR3, as DNA: TGTGCCAGTAGTCTTCGCGTAGGGGGCTATGACGGGGAGCTGTTTTTT. Translation gives CASSLRVGGYDGELFF. This chain links TRBV19 with TRBJ2-2; the match to TRBD1 covers 7 bases. This CDR3 has 16 residues. CDR1 is LNHDA and CDR2 is SQIVND in the germline V gene (reference sequence). Trimming at V came to 5 bases and at J to 7 bases, leaving 13 bases not matched to a gene.

The table lists this clone with a few counts. The chain links TRBV2 to TRBJ1-4, with 7 bases lining up with TRBD1. The CDR3 totals 14 residues. V was pared by 5 bases and J by 7 bases, with 7 bases of the junction left unmatched. Germline CDR1 reads SNHLY; CDR2 reads FYNNEI. The DNA for the CDR3 is TGTGCCAGCAGTTTTAGACAGGGAGGTGAAAAACTGTTTTTT. Its translation is CASSFRQGGEKLFF. The whole variable domain, remainder taken from reference TRBV2 and TRBJ1-4, is EPEVTQTPSHQVTQMGQEVILRCVPISNHLYFYWYRQILGQKVEFLVSFYNNEISEKSEIFDDQFSVERPDGSNFTLKIRSTKLEDSAMYFCASSFRQGGEKLFFGSGTQLSVL.

CDR3 nucleotide sequence: TGTGCCAGCAGCTTGGGAGGTAATTACTACAATGAGCAGTTCTTC. It codes for CASSLGGNYYNEQFF. The chain is built from TRBV5-8 and TRBJ2-1, with no clear D. The length of the CDR3 is 15 residues. Trimming removed 0 bases at V and 3 bases at J, with 10 bases between. The germline CDR1 and CDR2 sequences are SGHTS and YDEGEE.

The V call is TRBV5-1, the J call TRBJ1-1, with D possibly matching TRBD1 (5 bases). Between the trimmed V and J ends, which lost 4 bases and 4 bases, there was a span of 14 bases. The germline V gene encodes CDR1 SGHRS and CDR2 YFSETQ. The CDR3 has 14 amino acids. The CDR3 coding sequence is TGCGCCAGCAGCCAGACAGATACGACCACTGAAGCTTTCTTT. Translation: CASSQTDTTTEAFF.

V gene TRBV7-9 combines with J gene TRBJ2-1, with 9 bases lining up with TRBD2. The V gene end was trimmed by 1 base and the J gene end by 7 bases; junction bases not matched to a gene: 8. Germline values: CDR1 SEHNR, CDR2 FQNEAQ (reference sequence). This CDR3 has 16 amino acids. CDR3 amino acids: CASSLGGGRARNEQFF. In DNA, the CDR3 is TGTGCCAGCAGCTTAGGGGGCGGGAGGGCTCGGAATGAGCAGTTCTTC.

The gene calls are TRBV6-5 and TRBJ2-7; D possibly corresponds to TRBD1 (6 bases). Germline CDR1 reads MNHEY; CDR2 reads SVGAGI. This CDR3 is 11 amino acids long. Between the trimmed V and J ends, which lost 6 bases and 3 bases, there was a span of 6 bases. The CDR3, as DNA: TGTGCCAGCAGGGACAGCTACGAGCAGTACTTC. It translates to CASRDSYEQYF.

This chain joins TRBV19 and TRBJ1-5; TRBD1 might be the D (5 bases). CDR3 size: 14 residues. Trimming cost V 6 bases and J 4 bases, with 13 bases left between them. Germline V gene data show CDR1 as LNHDA and CDR2 as SQIVND (reference sequence). The CDR3 region has the DNA TGTGCCAGTAGACAGGCGGGACTTAATCAGCCCCAGCATTTT. Protein: CASRQAGLNQPQHF.

There are a few counts of this clone. This chain uses TRBV2 with TRBJ1-4, with D possibly TRBD1 on 5 matching bases. V gave up 9 bases and J gave up 4 bases, with 9 bases separating them. CDR1 is SNHLY and CDR2 is FYNNEI in the germline V gene. The CDR3 length is 12 residues. The CDR3 protein is CASKGINEKLFF. CDR3 DNA: TGTGCCAGTAAGGGGATTAATGAAAAACTGTTTTTT.

The chain couples TRBV30 to TRBJ2-3; 9 nucleotides align to TRBD2. The CDR3 consists of 16 residues. Germline V gene sequence: CDR1 GTSNPN, CDR2 SVGIG (reference sequence). With V trimmed by 8 bases and J by 2 bases, 14 bases remained unmatched. CDR3 DNA: TGTGCCCTGGGGGGCGAGACTAGCGGTTTCACAGATACGCAGTATTTT. It translates to CALGGETSGFTDTQYF.

This chain joins TRBV6-5 and TRBJ2-7; TRBD2 might be the D (6 bases). Germline V gene lookup returns CDR1 MNHEY and CDR2 SVGAGI. V gave up 8 bases and J gave up 4 bases, with 15 bases separating them. The CDR3 length is 13 residues. This chain's CDR3 is CASPSPGGYEQYF. The CDR3 region has the DNA TGTGCCAGCCCCTCACCCGGAGGGTACGAGCAGTACTTC.

The V call is TRBV30, the J call TRBJ1-3; D unresolved. Germline CDR1 GTSNPN, CDR2 SVGIG (reference sequence). With 4 bases removed from V and 4 bases from J, the gap between germline ends came to 14 bases. This CDR3 comprises 14 residues. The CDR3: CAWKLWGEGNTIYF. CDR3 DNA sequence: TGTGCCTGGAAGCTCTGGGGAGAAGGAAACACCATATATTTT.

This chain joins TRBV7-3 and TRBJ2-2; TRBD2 aligns across 9 bases. Germline V gene data show CDR1 as SGHTA and CDR2 as FQGTGA. The V segment lost 5 bases and the J segment 4 bases; nucleotides outside the gene matches: 5. The CDR3 consists of 15 residues. CDR3 DNA sequence: TGTGCCAGCAGCGCGGGACTAGCTAGCACCGGGGAGCTGTTTTTT. Amino acids: CASSAGLASTGELFF.

The chain is built from TRBV6-5 and TRBJ2-5, with 7 bases identical to TRBD2. J gave up 4 bases and V 6 bases, and 5 bases lay outside the gene matches. The CDR3 covers 13 residues. The germline V gene has CDR1 MNHEY and CDR2 SVGAGI. CDR3 region: CASSRGGLETQYF. In DNA form, the CDR3 reads TGTGCCAGCAGCCGGGGAGGGCTAGAGACCCAGTACTTC.

V gene TRBV5-1 combines with J gene TRBJ2-2; 11 positions match TRBD2. With V trimmed by 5 bases and J by 2 bases, 5 bases remained unmatched. In germline, CDR1 is SGHRS, CDR2 YFSETQ. This CDR3 region has 16 residues. DNA of the CDR3: TGCGCCAGCAGAGGGGGACTAGCGGTTAACACCGGGGAGCTGTTTTTT. Translation: CASRGGLAVNTGELFF.

This rearrangement joins TRBV19 to TRBJ2-3; 9 bases match TRBD2. CDR3 length: 17 amino acids. From germline, CDR1 is LNHDA and CDR2 SQIVND (reference sequence). The V gene end was trimmed by 3 bases and the J gene end by 3 bases; junction bases not matched to a gene: 10. The CDR3 protein is CASSIGVAGDGTDTQYF. In nucleotides, the CDR3 is TGTGCCAGTAGTATCGGAGTAGCGGGAGATGGGACAGATACGCAGTATTTT.

The V call is TRBV5-8, the J call TRBJ1-5; D possibly corresponds to TRBD1 (6 bases). Germline-derived CDR1 and CDR2 are SGHTS and YDEGEE. The CDR3 has 15 residues. Trimming removed 0 bases from V and 11 bases from J, with 18 bases in between. The CDR3 DNA sequence: TGTGCCAGCAGCTTGGTAGCAGGGGCCGTGGAGGCCCAGCATTTT. Its translation is CASSLVAGAVEAQHF. Using reference TRBV5-8 and TRBJ1-5 for the parts outside the CDR3, the full variable domain is EAGVTQSPTHLIKTRGQQATLRCSPISGHTSVYWYQQALGLGLQFLLWYDEGEERNRGNFPPRFSGRQFPNYSSELNVNALELEDSALYLCASSLVAGAVEAQHFGDGTRLSIL.

The chain couples TRBV2 to TRBJ1-1; a possible D gene is TRBD1 (6 bases). Germline loops: CDR1 SNHLY, CDR2 FYNNEI. Deletions cut 3 bases from V and 2 bases from J, with 22 bases between. The CDR3 has 18 residues. The chain's CDR3 is CASSERSTGRGFNTEAFF. CDR3 DNA sequence: TGTGCCAGCAGTGAGAGATCGACAGGAAGAGGTTTCAACACTGAAGCTTTCTTT.

The chain carries TRBV3-1 (or the pseudogene TRBV3-2) and TRBJ2-5; no reliable D call. Germline loops: CDR1 LGHDT, CDR2 YNNKEL (reference sequence). V was shortened by 0 bases and J by 1 base, with 12 bases between the two germline ends. The CDR3 consists of 16 residues. The CDR3, as DNA: TGTGCCAGCAGCCAAGAACCCTATACTCCCCAAGAGACCCAGTACTTC. Its translation is CASSQEPYTPQETQYF.

The J gene is TRBJ2-6, the V gene TRBV3-1 (or the pseudogene TRBV3-2); D is possibly TRBD1 (5 bases). V was cut by 0 bases and J by 2 bases, with 17 bases left in between. Germline V gene data show CDR1 as LGHDT and CDR2 as YNNKEL (reference sequence). The CDR3 totals 19 residues. DNA of the CDR3: TGTGCCAGCAGCCAAGAAGGGGTGAGAGCACAAACTGGGGCCAACGTCCTGACTTTC. Translation: CASSQEGVRAQTGANVLTF.

The chain has TRBV7-8 and TRBJ1-5; 7 nucleotides line up with TRBD1. This CDR3 contains 18 residues. V lost 7 bases, J lost 4 bases, and 19 bases stayed unmatched. Germline V gene lookup returns CDR1 SGHVS and CDR2 FQNEAQ. The CDR3 DNA reads as TGTGCCAGCAACAACGCCAACAAACCCGGGACAGAGAATCAGCCCCAGCATTTT. Translated: CASNNANKPGTENQPQHF.